Below, one T cell receptor beta chain is given with its context. The source of the sample is a study of blood T cell repertoires in COVID-19. Per the authors' pipeline: Researchers report that nucleated cell counts were estimated from reference gene primer amplification. Libraries were prepared by immunoSEQ multiplex PCR; TCRdb keeps only in-frame clonotypes and omits some of them. V, J and clone size were drawn from that table, and D and trimming were deduced from the DNA. The sample lists tens of thousands of clones, around nine tenths occurring once. From germline, CDR1 is ENHRY and CDR2 SYGVKD. V was pared by 6 bases and J by 2 bases, with 10 bases between. The CDR3 runs to 14 residues.

The clonotype originates from an elderly woman with acute or convalescent COVID-19. The chain carries TRBV10-3 and TRBJ2-2; D is unclear. Source material: peripheral blood. CDR3: CAISRTENTGELFF. In DNA form, the CDR3 reads TGTGCCATCAGCCGAACAGAAAACACCGGGGAGCTGTTTTTT.